These T cell receptor beta chains were read from a single sample in a study of T cells in localized non-small cell lung cancer. Sequencing was performed with immunoSEQ multiplex PCR; in TCRdb, only in-frame clones are kept and a portion is missing. The sample has 15,000 to 25,000 clones; under 95% are singletons. Sequencing was performed on peripheral blood, taken before any cancer treatment. The receptor set was obtained from a male donor aged 60 or over with stage I squamous cell lung carcinoma. Both conserved end residues are part of each CDR3. The order of the fields is CDR3 protein, CDR3 DNA, clone size, J gene, D gene, V gene. D genes are given only for firm matches. Size is omitted from some rows. Given values are once, few, many or a class for expanded clones.

CSARVGLSYGYTF | TGCAGCGCTAGGGTGGGTTTGAGCTATGGCTACACCTTC | few | TRBJ1-2 | NA | TRBV29-1
CAISEQNYGYTF | TGTGCCATCAGTGAACAGAACTATGGCTACACCTTC | once | TRBJ1-2 | NA | TRBV10-3
CASSLGANNEQFF | TGTGCCAGCAGCTTAGGGGCAAACAATGAGCAGTTCTTC | NA | TRBJ2-1 | NA | TRBV7-9
CASSVEGLVIYEQFF | TGTGCCAGCAGCGTAGAGGGACTAGTTATTTATGAGCAGTTCTTC | NA | TRBJ2-1 | TRBD2 | TRBV9
CASSLRLAGVGELFF | TGCGCCAGCAGCTTGAGACTAGCGGGAGTCGGGGAGCTGTTTTTT | NA | TRBJ2-2 | TRBD2 | TRBV5-1
CASSSSGRGNTEAFF | TGTGCCAGCAGCTCGTCAGGCAGGGGGAACACTGAAGCTTTCTTT | NA | TRBJ1-1 | NA | TRBV2
CASSSSRGANEKLFF | TGTGCCAGCAGCTCCAGCCGAGGGGCTAATGAAAAACTGTTTTTT | few | TRBJ1-4 | NA | TRBV7-2
CASSTRQSSSGNTIYF | TGTGCCAGTAGTACCCGACAGTCCTCCTCTGGAAACACCATATATTTT | NA | TRBJ1-3 | NA | TRBV19
CAISDSRGDYGYTF | TGTGCCATCAGTGACAGCAGGGGTGACTATGGCTACACCTTC | NA | TRBJ1-2 | NA | TRBV10-3
CASSLGVGSYNEQFF | TGTGCCAGCAGCTTAGGGGTCGGGTCTTACAATGAGCAGTTCTTC | NA | TRBJ2-1 | NA | TRBV7-2
CASSWGLADSGANVLTF | TGTGCCAGCAGCTGGGGACTAGCGGACTCTGGGGCCAACGTCCTGACTTTC | NA | TRBJ2-6 | TRBD2 | TRBV7-2
CAWLLTSNTEAFF | TGTGCCTGGCTCCTCACTTCGAACACTGAAGCTTTCTTT | NA | TRBJ1-1 | NA | TRBV30
CASSDSGAGGSYEQYF | TGCGCCAGCAGTGACAGTGGGGCGGGAGGCTCCTACGAGCAGTACTTC | NA | TRBJ2-7 | TRBD2 | TRBV10-2
CASSLVGNEQETQYF | TGTGCCAGCAGCTTAGTCGGGAACGAACAAGAGACCCAGTACTTC | NA | TRBJ2-5 | NA | TRBV7-9
CASSIIDRAVEAF | TGTGCCAGCAGCATAATCGACAGGGCGGTGGAAGCCTTC | once | TRBJ1-2 | TRBD1 | TRBV7-2
CASSVLPGELFF | TGTGCCAGCAGCGTATTACCCGGGGAGCTGTTTTTT | NA | TRBJ2-2 | NA | TRBV9
CASSLIGTGNYGYTF | TGTGCCAGCAGCTTAATCGGGACAGGGAACTATGGCTACACCTTC | NA | TRBJ1-2 | TRBD1 | TRBV7-2
CASSQGTLSYEQYF | TGCGCCAGCAGCCAAGGCACTCTTTCCTACGAGCAGTACTTC | NA | TRBJ2-7 | NA | TRBV5-1
CASSSRDYEQYF | TGTGCCAGCAGCTCCCGGGACTACGAGCAGTACTTC | NA | TRBJ2-7 | NA | TRBV7-2
CASSTTGQGARAFF | TGTGCCAGTAGTACGACGGGACAGGGGGCTAGGGCTTTCTTT | NA | TRBJ1-1 | TRBD1 | TRBV19
CAWSASPVAFF | TGTGCCTGGAGTGCCTCCCCAGTAGCTTTCTTT | NA | TRBJ1-1 | NA | TRBV30
CASSPRREGQAGNTIYF | TGTGCCAGCAGCCCCCGTAGAGAGGGCCAGGCCGGAAACACCATATATTTT | NA | TRBJ1-3 | NA | TRBV9
CASSLDQSTDTQYF | TGTGCCAGCAGCTTAGATCAGAGCACAGATACGCAGTATTTT | NA | TRBJ2-3 | NA | TRBV11-2
CASSRGLATSTDTQYF | TGCGCCAGCAGCAGGGGACTAGCGACAAGCACAGATACGCAGTATTTT | NA | TRBJ2-3 | TRBD2 | TRBV5-1
CAWSVPGQGEKLFF | TGTGCCTGGAGTGTACCAGGACAGGGGGAAAAACTGTTTTTT | NA | TRBJ1-4 | TRBD1 | TRBV30
CSVAGRREGQFF | TGCAGCGTGGCGGGACGACGGGAGGGGCAGTTCTTC | NA | TRBJ2-1 | TRBD2 | TRBV29-1
CASSPTGGTEAFF | TGTGCCAGCTCACCAACCGGGGGCACTGAAGCTTTCTTT | NA | TRBJ1-1 | NA | TRBV18
CASSVAGMNTEAFF | TGTGCCAGCAGCGTAGCGGGGATGAACACTGAAGCTTTCTTT | NA | TRBJ1-1 | NA | TRBV9
CATSRDLPGNQPQHF | TGTGCCACCAGCAGAGATCTTCCAGGGAATCAGCCCCAGCATTTT | NA | TRBJ1-5 | NA | TRBV15
CASSPLSGAYNEQFF | TGTGCCAGCAGCCCCCTGAGCGGGGCTTACAATGAGCAGTTCTTC | NA | TRBJ2-1 | TRBD2 | TRBV7-8
CASSPTLNTEAFF | TGTGCCAGCTCACCCACACTGAACACTGAAGCTTTCTTT | NA | TRBJ1-1 | NA | TRBV18